Listed below are T cell receptor beta chains from one sample, sequenced in a study of Graves' ophthalmopathy and Graves' hyperthyroidism. One entry per CDR3 protein results from TCRdb running MiXCR on the multiplex PCR reads. This repertoire shows about 700,000 distinct CDR3 sequences, around 40% found once; its top ten account for roughly 46%. The sequencing sample was made of peripheral blood. These receptors were obtained from an adult man with Graves' ophthalmopathy. CDR3s include the opening cysteine and the closing phenylalanine or tryptophan. D genes are given only for firm matches. Only part of the rows carry a size: once, few, many, or a class if the clone is expanded.

d_call	v_call	j_call	clone_size	cdr3_aa	cdr3_nt
TRBD2	TRBV19	TRBJ2-2	.	CASNPGLRTGELFF	TGTGCCAGTAATCCGGGACTACGGACCGGGGAGCTGTTTTTT
TRBD1	TRBV14	TRBJ1-4	few	CASSPWTGGSEKLFF	TGTGCCAGCAGCCCTTGGACAGGGGGATCCGAAAAACTGTTTTTT
.	TRBV9	TRBJ2-7	.	CASSVGPTSYEQYF	TGTGCCAGCAGCGTAGGTCCGACTTCCTACGAGCAGTACTTC
.	TRBV3-1	TRBJ2-7	.	CASSQVHSSSYEQYF	TGTGCCAGCAGCCAAGTGCACAGCAGCTCCTACGAGCAGTACTTC
.	TRBV10-3	TRBJ1-2	.	CASRLTQGSYGYTF	TGTGCCAGCAGGCTAACACAGGGTAGCTATGGCTACACCTTC
TRBD1	TRBV5-4	TRBJ2-6	few	CASSGVQGAGANVLTF	TGTGCCAGCAGCGGGGTACAGGGGGCTGGGGCCAACGTCCTGACTTTC
.	TRBV9	TRBJ1-6	many	CASSLILRGSPLHF	TGTGCCAGCAGTCTTATCTTGAGAGGTTCACCCCTCCACTTT
TRBD1	TRBV7-9	TRBJ1-2	many	CASSPSGTVHGYTF	TGTGCCAGCAGCCCTTCCGGGACAGTCCATGGCTACACCTTC
.	TRBV20-1	TRBJ2-7	.	CSARDGWGDTQYF	TGCAGTGCTAGAGATGGGTGGGGGGATACGCAGTACTTC
.	TRBV2	TRBJ2-6	.	CASSGLVRQAFTSGAIVLTF	TGTGCCAGCAGTGGCCTTGTTAGACAGGCCTTTACCTCTGGGGCCATCGTCCTGACTTTC
.	TRBV28	TRBJ1-5	.	CASSIARQPQHF	TGTGCCAGCAGTATTGCGCGGCAGCCCCAGCATTTT
.	TRBV4-1	TRBJ1-5	few	CASSQDQGAGQPQHF	TGCGCCAGCAGCCAAGATCAAGGGGCAGGTCAGCCCCAGCATTTT
.	TRBV9	TRBJ2-7	.	CASSPNGGGEQYF	TGTGCCAGCAGCCCCAACGGAGGGGGCGAGCAGTACTTC
.	TRBV7-9	TRBJ1-2	once	CASSFYVRDYGYTF	TGTGCCAGCAGCTTCTATGTGCGGGACTATGGCTACACCTTC
TRBD2	TRBV6-1	TRBJ2-7	.	CASSEATSGLYEQYF	TGTGCCAGCAGCGAAGCGACTAGCGGTCTCTACGAGCAGTACTTC
TRBD2	TRBV2	TRBJ2-7	many	CASRDLAGPFREQYF	TGTGCCAGCAGGGACCTAGCGGGACCTTTTAGAGAGCAGTACTTC
.	TRBV25-1	TRBJ2-2	many	CASSESMNTGELFF	TGTGCCAGCAGTGAGTCCATGAACACCGGGGAGCTGTTTTTT
.	TRBV19	TRBJ2-1	.	CASSTYLVRNEQFF	TGTGCCAGTAGTACATACCTAGTTCGCAATGAGCAGTTCTTC
.	TRBV2	TRBJ1-6	.	CASSVFAGDSPLHF	TGTGCCAGCAGTGTCTTTGCAGGGGATTCACCCCTCCACTTT
.	TRBV7-9	TRBJ2-7	.	CASSPVPGVPEQYF	TGTGCCAGCAGCCCGGTCCCAGGGGTGCCCGAGCAGTACTTC
.	TRBV7-8	TRBJ2-7	few	CASSGRTDSSYEQYF	TGTGCCAGCAGCGGACGGACGGACAGCTCCTACGAGCAGTACTTC
.	TRBV6-6	TRBJ1-2	.	CASREEPRTEYYGYTF	TGTGCCAGCAGGGAAGAACCAAGGACGGAATACTATGGCTACACCTTC
.	TRBV11-2	TRBJ2-7	many	CASSLVGSGHEQYF	TGTGCCAGCAGCTTAGTAGGGTCGGGCCACGAGCAGTACTTC
TRBD2	TRBV24-1	TRBJ2-7	.	CASSLEAGGPWDEQYF	TGTGCCAGCAGTTTAGAAGCGGGAGGGCCGTGGGACGAGCAGTACTTC
.	TRBV7-9	TRBJ1-5	.	CASRRIPGDTRLSNQPQHF	TGTGCCAGCAGACGTATCCCCGGGGACACCCGTCTTAGCAATCAGCCCCAGCATTTT
TRBD2	TRBV7-8	TRBJ2-7	few	CASSFGRVSYEQYF	TGTGCCAGCAGCTTCGGGAGGGTTTCCTACGAGCAGTACTTC
.	TRBV2	TRBJ2-7	.	CASSLYGTEYEQYF	TGTGCCAGCAGTTTATACGGGACTGAATACGAGCAGTACTTC
.	TRBV3-1	TRBJ1-2	.	CASRTTAGQDDGYTF	TGTGCCAGCAGAACCACGGCAGGGCAGGATGATGGCTACACCTTC
TRBD2	TRBV7-1	TRBJ2-3	.	CARSSNSGGSTDTQYF	TGTGCCCGCAGTTCCAATAGCGGGGGGAGCACAGATACGCAGTATTTT